A single sample is the source of the 26 T cell receptor beta chains below, sequenced in a study of shared clonotypes between healthy human individuals. This table comes from immunoSEQ multiplex PCR, and its TCRdb copy is limited to in-frame clones, with some not included. The table has around 690,000 clones, roughly 87% seen once. Sequenced sample: memory CD8+ T cells from PBMCs. The subset was: CD45RO+ cells pooled with CCR7-negative TemRA cells. Every receptor here comes from a young man in good health. Some clones in this sample may be carry-over from other donors' samples.

The gene calls are TRBV11-2 and TRBJ2-1; D is possibly TRBD2 (6 bases). V was shortened by 5 bases and J by 2 bases, with 13 bases between the two germline ends. Germline V gives CDR1 SGHAT, CDR2 FQNNGV. The CDR3 covers 15 residues. The CDR3 loop is CASSPRDSTYNEQFF. The CDR3 bases are TGTGCCAGCAGCCCTCGGGACTCCACCTACAATGAGCAGTTCTTC. Variable domain in full (rest from reference TRBV11-2 and TRBJ2-1): EAGVAQSPRYKIIEKRQSVAFWCNPISGHATLYWYQQILGQGPKLLIQFQNNGVVDDSQLPKDRFSAERLKGVDSTLKIQPAKLEDSAVYLCASSPRDSTYNEQFFGPGTRLTVL.

This clone came up once. The rearrangement uses TRBV5-1 and TRBJ2-7; 9 positions agree with TRBD1. Per germline, CDR1 SGHRS and CDR2 YFSETQ. The CDR3 covers 14 residues. The V segment lost 4 bases and the J segment 7 bases; nucleotides outside the gene matches: 9. The CDR3 here is CASSGRDRAGEQYF. CDR3 DNA sequence: TGCGCCAGCAGCGGACGGGACAGGGCCGGGGAGCAGTACTTC.

The chain combines TRBV5-1 with TRBJ2-5; D remains ambiguous. The V end lost 4 bases, the J end lost 5 bases, and 18 bases lay between the germline ends. The CDR3 totals 15 residues. Per germline, CDR1 SGHRS and CDR2 YFSETQ. The CDR3 region has the DNA TGCGCCAGCAGCAAGACTGCGCTGGATACGGAGACCCAGTACTTC. This translates into CASSKTALDTETQYF.

The chain links TRBV4-1 to TRBJ2-1; D unresolved. The germline V and J ends were trimmed by 0 bases and 9 bases, with 18 bases remaining between them. The CDR3 is 16 residues long. Germline loops: CDR1 MGHRA, CDR2 YSYEKL. CDR3 in DNA: TGCGCCAGCAGCCAAGATCTAAATCCGGGCCTAGGTGAGCAGTTCTTC. Encoded protein: CASSQDLNPGLGEQFF.

The rearrangement links TRBV6-1 to TRBJ2-4; 9 bases align to TRBD2. This CDR3 is 17 amino acids long. V dropped 4 bases and J dropped 8; count of bases not matched to a gene: 15. Per the germline V gene, CDR1 is MNHNS and CDR2 is SASEGT. This CDR3 is CASSASLPSGEWDIQYF. CDR3 nucleotides: TGTGCCAGCAGTGCCTCTCTGCCTAGCGGGGAGTGGGACATTCAGTACTTC.

This clone was detected only once. This chain joins TRBV27 and TRBJ2-7; D tentatively reads TRBD1 or TRBD2 (5 bases each). The V gene lost 4 bases and the J gene lost 3 bases, with 19 bases spanning the gap. This CDR3 comprises 16 residues. Germline loops: CDR1 MNHEY, CDR2 SMNVEV (reference sequence). As DNA, the CDR3 is TGTGCCAGCAGTTCCCCCTTAGGGGAGAGCCGCTACGAGCAGTACTTC. Translation: CASSSPLGESRYEQYF.

The CDR3 loop is CASSYGGQLYEQYF. The CDR3 nucleotides are TGTGCCAGCAGCTATGGGGGACAGCTCTACGAGCAGTACTTC. The chain joins TRBV7-6 to TRBJ2-7; the match to TRBD1 covers 7 bases. There are 14 residues in the CDR3. The V segment lost 4 bases and the J segment 3 bases; nucleotides outside the gene matches: 6. The germline gives CDR1 SGHVS, CDR2 FNYEAQ.

The chain links TRBV7-9 to TRBJ2-1; D perhaps matches TRBD1 (7 bases). This CDR3 contains 16 residues. Trimming left V 3 bases short and J 10 bases short, with 22 bases between. Germline loops: CDR1 SEHNR, CDR2 FQNEAQ (reference sequence). The CDR3 spells CASSLRQGGRFSEQFF. CDR3 DNA sequence: TGTGCCAGCAGCTTGCGACAGGGAGGACGTTTCAGCGAGCAGTTCTTC.

V gene TRBV2 combines with J gene TRBJ1-4; D not resolved. The length of the CDR3 is 13 residues. Looked up from germline, CDR1 is SNHLY and CDR2 is FYNNEI. Trimming left V 3 bases short and J 7 bases short, with 9 bases between. The CDR3 DNA is TGTGCCAGCAGTGACAGTTTTGGTGAAAAACTGTTTTTT. Translation gives CASSDSFGEKLFF. The entire variable domain, with the rest obtained from reference TRBV2 and TRBJ1-4, is as follows: EPEVTQTPSHQVTQMGQEVILRCVPISNHLYFYWYRQILGQKVEFLVSFYNNEISEKSEIFDDQFSVERPDGSNFTLKIRSTKLEDSAMYFCASSDSFGEKLFFGSGTQLSVL.

This chain's CDR3 is CASSARQGDSEEKLFF. DNA of the CDR3: TGTGCCAGCAGCGCCCGACAGGGGGATTCCGAAGAAAAACTGTTTTTT. The chain is built from TRBV7-9 and TRBJ1-4; TRBD1 aligns across 9 bases. V lost 5 bases, J lost 8 bases, and 12 bases stayed unmatched. Looked up from germline, CDR1 is SEHNR and CDR2 is FQNEAQ (reference sequence). CDR3 size: 16 residues. The full variable domain, completed using reference TRBV7-9 and TRBJ1-4, is DTGVSQNPRHKITKRGQNVTFRCDPISEHNRLYWYRQTLGQGPEFLTYFQNEAQLEKSRLLSDRFSAERPKGSFSTLEIQRTEQGDSAMYLCASSARQGDSEEKLFFGSGTQLSVL.

The chain has TRBV9 and TRBJ1-2; D is unresolved. Germline CDR1 and CDR2: SGDLS and YYNGEE. The CDR3 extends over 12 amino acids. Trimming pared 3 bases from V and 8 bases from J, leaving 11 bases between. CDR3 DNA sequence: TGTGCCAGCAGCGCGGGCGGAGGGGGCTACACCTTC. As protein: CASSAGGGGYTF.

Only one count was recorded for this clone. The V gene is TRBV9, the J gene TRBJ2-1, with D possibly matching TRBD2 (5 bases). Germline V gene data show CDR1 as SGDLS and CDR2 as YYNGEE. V was clipped by 4 bases and J by 7 bases, with 18 bases between them. The CDR3 consists of 15 residues. CDR3 residues: CASSLRIDTGNEQFF. The DNA for the CDR3 is TGTGCCAGCAGCCTCCGAATTGACACGGGGAATGAGCAGTTCTTC.

In this sample, this clone turned up a few times. The gene calls are TRBV5-4 and TRBJ1-1, with TRBD1 matching 10 bases. The CDR3 totals 14 residues. From germline, CDR1 is SGHNT and CDR2 YYREEE (reference sequence). V was clipped by 4 bases and J by 7 bases; unmatched bases: 7. For the CDR3, the DNA is TGTGCCAGCAGCCTACTGGACAGGGGGGGTGAAGCTTTCTTT. Encoded protein: CASSLLDRGGEAFF.

The chain links TRBV28 to TRBJ2-5; the D gene is possibly TRBD2 (5 bases). Germline-derived CDR1 and CDR2 are MDHEN and SYDVKM. This CDR3 contains 16 residues. V was trimmed by 3 bases and J by 2 bases, leaving 16 bases between them. The CDR3 reads CASSLGSGIIQETQYF. The CDR3 nucleotides are TGTGCCAGCAGTTTGGGTTCGGGAATCATTCAAGAGACCCAGTACTTC.

This clone was observed at least ten times. The chain is built from TRBV19 and TRBJ2-1; either TRBD1 or TRBD2 may fit D (6 bases each). Trimming removed 6 bases from V and 8 bases from J, with 26 bases in between. In germline, CDR1 is LNHDA, CDR2 SQIVND (reference sequence). The CDR3 runs 17 residues. This CDR3 is CASRAVTRIEGGYEQFF. The CDR3 DNA reads TGTGCCAGTAGGGCGGTAACACGGATTGAGGGGGGCTATGAGCAGTTCTTC.

The V call is TRBV4-2, the J call TRBJ2-7, with D possibly being TRBD1 (5 bases). The CDR3 contains 14 residues. V lost 2 bases to trimming and J lost 2 bases, with 10 bases between them. Germline-derived CDR1 and CDR2 are LGHNA and YNFKEQ. The CDR3 sequence: CASSQRGVPYEQYF. CDR3 DNA: TGTGCCAGCAGCCAAAGGGGTGTCCCCTACGAGCAGTACTTC.

The V and J genes are TRBV29-1 and TRBJ2-2, with D unresolved. CDR3 length: 13 residues. From germline, CDR1 is SQVTM and CDR2 ANQGSEA. Trimming pared 7 bases from V and 6 bases from J, leaving 15 bases between. CDR3 region: CSGQDRRPGELFF. DNA for the CDR3: TGCAGCGGCCAGGATAGGCGGCCCGGGGAGCTGTTTTTT.

The chain employs TRBV13 and TRBJ1-2, with a weak D call TRBD1 (6 bases). Looked up from germline, CDR1 is PRHDT and CDR2 is FYEKMQ (reference sequence). Trimming pared 4 bases from V and 0 bases from J, leaving 18 bases between. The CDR3 consists of 17 residues. CDR3 sequence (DNA): TGTGCCAGCAGCTCGGTACATCGGGGGGCGGCTAACTATGGCTACACCTTC. Its protein product is CASSSVHRGAANYGYTF. The entire variable domain, with the rest obtained from reference TRBV13 and TRBJ1-2, is as follows: AAGVIQSPRHLIKEKRETATLKCYPIPRHDTVYWYQQGPGQDPQFLISFYEKMQSDKGSIPDRFSAQQFSDYHSELNMSSLELGDSALYFCASSSVHRGAANYGYTFGSGTRLTVV.

This sequence joins TRBV20-1 and TRBJ2-7, with D unresolved. Trimming pared 7 bases from V and 9 bases from J, leaving 16 bases between. The CDR3 length is 11 residues. Germline CDR1 DFQATT, CDR2 SNEGSKA (reference sequence). The CDR3 nucleotides read TGCAGTGTTTTACAGCTCCGGTGGCAGTACTTC. Protein product: CSVLQLRWQYF.

J is TRBJ2-1 and V is TRBV5-1; 8 nucleotides agree with TRBD2. Germline loops: CDR1 SGHRS, CDR2 YFSETQ. This CDR3 region has 14 residues. V gave up 0 bases and J gave up 8 bases; unmatched junction bases: 4. CDR3 loop: CASSLEGLADEQFF. The CDR3 nucleotides read TGCGCCAGCAGCTTGGAAGGACTAGCCGATGAGCAGTTCTTC.

This clone was observed a few times. The chain combines TRBV7-9 with TRBJ1-5; 7 bases match TRBD1. Germline trimming cut 6 bases from V and 4 bases from J; bases unmatched to any gene: 6. The germline V gene has CDR1 SEHNR and CDR2 FQNEAQ (reference sequence). The CDR3 length is 14 residues. The CDR3: CASSLQGGNQPQHF. In DNA, the CDR3 is TGTGCCAGCAGTCTTCAGGGGGGAAATCAGCCCCAGCATTTT.

The gene calls are TRBV4-1 and TRBJ2-7; D call uncertain. The germline CDR1 and CDR2 sequences are MGHRA and YSYEKL. The V gene lost 0 bases and the J gene lost 6 bases, with 15 bases spanning the gap. This CDR3 comprises 15 residues. CDR3 sequence reads: CASSQDASYSGEQYF. In nucleotides, the CDR3 is TGCGCCAGCAGCCAAGACGCCTCCTACTCTGGCGAGCAGTACTTC.

The chain employs TRBV19 and TRBJ2-5; TRBD2 aligns across 9 bases. Germline trimming cut 3 bases from V and 5 bases from J; bases unmatched to any gene: 7. The CDR3 sequence is 15 residues long. The germline CDR1 and CDR2 sequences are LNHDA and SQIVND (reference sequence). CDR3 loop: CASSIRSGSRETQYF. The CDR3 DNA sequence: TGTGCCAGTAGTATCCGTAGCGGGAGCCGGGAGACCCAGTACTTC. The variable domain in full, completed from reference TRBV19 and TRBJ2-5, reads DGGITQSPKYLFRKEGQNVTLSCEQNLNHDAMYWYRQDPGQGLRLIYYSQIVNDFQKGDIAEGYSVSREKKESFPLTVTSAQKNPTAFYLCASSIRSGSRETQYFGPGTRLLVL.

This chain links TRBV15 with TRBJ2-1; D gene uncertain. The CDR3 spans 16 residues. Germline V lookup: CDR1 LNHNV, CDR2 YYDKDF (reference sequence). The V end lost 0 bases, the J end lost 5 bases, and 14 bases lay between the germline ends. The DNA for the CDR3 is TGTGCCACCAGCAGAGATAAGAGGCAGGAAAACAATGAGCAGTTCTTC. This codes for CATSRDKRQENNEQFF.

The chain combines TRBV28 with TRBJ1-1; no firm D call. V lost 3 bases, J lost 4 bases, and 9 bases lay in between. There are 13 residues in the CDR3. CDR1 and CDR2 from the germline V gene are MDHEN and SYDVKM. CDR3 region: CASSLLIGTEAFF. The CDR3 region has the DNA TGTGCCAGCAGTTTGTTAATAGGCACTGAAGCTTTCTTT.

Only one count was recorded for this clone. The chain is built from TRBV27 and TRBJ2-5; possible D gene TRBD2, 5 bases. The end of the DNA aligns better with TRBJ2-7, so the J call may be wrong. This CDR3 region has 15 residues. Germline V gene sequence: CDR1 MNHEY, CDR2 SMNVEV (reference sequence). Written as DNA, the CDR3 is TGTGCCAGTCGCAGTCTCCGGGATCAAACCTACGAGCAGTACTTC. Translated: CASRSLRDQTYEQYF.